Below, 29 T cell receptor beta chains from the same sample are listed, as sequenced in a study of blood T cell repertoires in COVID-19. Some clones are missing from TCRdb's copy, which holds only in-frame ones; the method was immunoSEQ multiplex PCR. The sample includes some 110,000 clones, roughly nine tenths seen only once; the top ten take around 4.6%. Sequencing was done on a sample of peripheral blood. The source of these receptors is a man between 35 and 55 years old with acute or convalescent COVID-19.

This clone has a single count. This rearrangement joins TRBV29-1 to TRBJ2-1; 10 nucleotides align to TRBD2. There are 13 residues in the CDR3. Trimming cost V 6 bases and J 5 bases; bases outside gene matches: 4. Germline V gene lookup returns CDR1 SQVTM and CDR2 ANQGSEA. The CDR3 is CSVGGLANNEQFF. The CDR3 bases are TGCAGCGTGGGGGGACTAGCGAACAATGAGCAGTTCTTC.

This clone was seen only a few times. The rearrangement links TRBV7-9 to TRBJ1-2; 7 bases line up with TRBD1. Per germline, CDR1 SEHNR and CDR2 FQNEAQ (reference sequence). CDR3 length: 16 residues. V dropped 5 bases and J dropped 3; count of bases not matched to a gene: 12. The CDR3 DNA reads TGTGCCAGCAGCCTAACCGGGGGACAGCGAGACTATGGCTACACCTTC. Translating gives CASSLTGGQRDYGYTF.

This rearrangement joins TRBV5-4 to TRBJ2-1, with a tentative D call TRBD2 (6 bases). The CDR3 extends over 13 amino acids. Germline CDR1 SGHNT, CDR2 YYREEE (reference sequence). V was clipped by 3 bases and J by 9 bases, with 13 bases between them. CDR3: CASSSEGLAEQFF. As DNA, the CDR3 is TGTGCCAGCAGCTCGGAGGGTTTGGCTGAGCAGTTCTTC.

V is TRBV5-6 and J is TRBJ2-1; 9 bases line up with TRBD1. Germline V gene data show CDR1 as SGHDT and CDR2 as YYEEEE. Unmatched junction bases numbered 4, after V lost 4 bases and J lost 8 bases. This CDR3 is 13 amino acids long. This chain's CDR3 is CASSPGTGYEQFF. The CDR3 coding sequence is TGTGCCAGCAGCCCCGGGACAGGGTATGAGCAGTTCTTC.

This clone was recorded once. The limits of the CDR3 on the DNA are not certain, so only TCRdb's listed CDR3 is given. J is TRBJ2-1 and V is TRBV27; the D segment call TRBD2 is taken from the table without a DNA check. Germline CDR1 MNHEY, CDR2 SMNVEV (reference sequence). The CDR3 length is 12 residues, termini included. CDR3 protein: CASSWGEGSEFF.

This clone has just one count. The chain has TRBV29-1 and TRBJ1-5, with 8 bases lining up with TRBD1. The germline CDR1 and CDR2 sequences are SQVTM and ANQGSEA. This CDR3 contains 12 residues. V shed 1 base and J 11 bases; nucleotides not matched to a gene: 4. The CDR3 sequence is CSVEVTGGAQHF. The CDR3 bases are TGCAGCGTTGAAGTTACAGGGGGAGCCCAGCATTTT.

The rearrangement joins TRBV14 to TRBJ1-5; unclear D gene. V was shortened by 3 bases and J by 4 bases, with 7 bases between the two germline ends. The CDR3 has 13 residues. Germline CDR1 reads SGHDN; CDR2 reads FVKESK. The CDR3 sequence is CASSQGINQPQHF. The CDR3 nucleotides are TGTGCCAGCAGCCAGGGCATAAATCAGCCCCAGCATTTT.

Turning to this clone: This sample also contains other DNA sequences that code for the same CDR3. The CDR3 loop reads CASSSTGSSPLHF. The CDR3 DNA reads TGTGCCAGCAGCTCGACAGGATCTTCACCCCTCCACTTT. This chain joins TRBV11-3 and TRBJ1-6; perhaps TRBD1 as D (6 bases). Germline V lookup: CDR1 SGHNT, CDR2 YENEEA. Trimming cost V 4 bases and J 9 bases, with 10 bases left between them. The CDR3 contains 13 residues.

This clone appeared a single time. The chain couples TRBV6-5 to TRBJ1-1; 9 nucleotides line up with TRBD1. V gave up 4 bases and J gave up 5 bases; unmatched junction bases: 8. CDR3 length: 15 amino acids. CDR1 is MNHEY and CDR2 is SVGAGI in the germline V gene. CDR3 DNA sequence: TGTGCCAGCAGTTTCGACAGGGGGGGGAGGACTGAAGCTTTCTTT. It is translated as CASSFDRGGRTEAFF.

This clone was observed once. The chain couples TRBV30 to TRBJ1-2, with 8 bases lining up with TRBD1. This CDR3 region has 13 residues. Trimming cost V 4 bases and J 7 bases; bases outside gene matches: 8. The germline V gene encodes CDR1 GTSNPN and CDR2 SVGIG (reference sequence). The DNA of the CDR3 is TGTGCCTGGACCCGGACAGGGAACGGTGGCTACACCTTC. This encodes CAWTRTGNGGYTF.

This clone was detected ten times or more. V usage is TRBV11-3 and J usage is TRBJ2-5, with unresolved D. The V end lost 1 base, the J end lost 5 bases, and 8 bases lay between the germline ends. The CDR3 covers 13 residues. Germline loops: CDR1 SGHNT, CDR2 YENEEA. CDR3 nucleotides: TGTGCCAGCAGCTTAGTACCGGGTGAGACCCAGTACTTC. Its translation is CASSLVPGETQYF.

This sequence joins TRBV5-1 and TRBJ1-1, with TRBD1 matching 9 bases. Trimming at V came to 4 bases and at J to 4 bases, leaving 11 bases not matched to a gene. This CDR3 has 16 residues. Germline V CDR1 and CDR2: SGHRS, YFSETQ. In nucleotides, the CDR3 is TGCGCCAGCAGCCCGGGACAGGGAAGAGTTGGCACTGAAGCTTTCTTT. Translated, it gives CASSPGQGRVGTEAFF. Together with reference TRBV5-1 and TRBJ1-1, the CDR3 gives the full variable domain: KAGVTQTPRYLIKTRGQQVTLSCSPISGHRSVSWYQQTPGQGLQFLFEYFSETQRNKGNFPGRFSGRQFSNSRSEMNVSTLELGDSALYLCASSPGQGRVGTEAFFGQGTRLTVV.

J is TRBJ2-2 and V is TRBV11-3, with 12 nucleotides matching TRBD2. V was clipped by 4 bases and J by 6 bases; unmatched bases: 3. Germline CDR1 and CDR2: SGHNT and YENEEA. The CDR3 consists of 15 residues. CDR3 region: CASSSTSGSSGELFF. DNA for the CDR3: TGTGCCAGCAGCTCGACTAGCGGGAGTTCCGGGGAGCTGTTTTTT.

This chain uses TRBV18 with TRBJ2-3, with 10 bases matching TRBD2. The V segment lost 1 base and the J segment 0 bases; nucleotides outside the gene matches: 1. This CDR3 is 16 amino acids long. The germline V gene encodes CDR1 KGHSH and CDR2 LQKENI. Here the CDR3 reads CASSPRTSGSTDTQYF. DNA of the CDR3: TGTGCCAGCTCACCACGGACTAGCGGAAGCACAGATACGCAGTATTTT. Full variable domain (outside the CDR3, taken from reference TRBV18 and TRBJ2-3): NAGVMQNPRHLVRRRGQEARLRCSPMKGHSHVYWYRQLPEEGLKFMVYLQKENIIDESGMPKERFSAEFPKEGPSILRIQQVVRGDSAAYFCASSPRTSGSTDTQYFGPGTRLTVL.

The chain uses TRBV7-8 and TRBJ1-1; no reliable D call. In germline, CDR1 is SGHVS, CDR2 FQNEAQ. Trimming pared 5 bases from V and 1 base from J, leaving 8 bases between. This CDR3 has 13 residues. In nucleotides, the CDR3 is TGTGCCAGCAGCCGCTCAGAGAACACTGAAGCTTTCTTT. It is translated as CASSRSENTEAFF.

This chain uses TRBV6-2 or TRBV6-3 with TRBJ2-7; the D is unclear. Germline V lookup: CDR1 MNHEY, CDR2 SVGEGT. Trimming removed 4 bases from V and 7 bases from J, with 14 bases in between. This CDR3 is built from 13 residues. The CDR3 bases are TGTGCCAGCAGTTCTAGTTCCCCGGGTGAGCAGTACTTC. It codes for CASSSSSPGEQYF.

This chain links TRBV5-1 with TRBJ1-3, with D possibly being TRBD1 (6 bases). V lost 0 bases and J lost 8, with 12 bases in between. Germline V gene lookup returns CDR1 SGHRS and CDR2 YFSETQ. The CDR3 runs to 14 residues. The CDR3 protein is CASSLEAGVHTIYF. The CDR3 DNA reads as TGCGCCAGCAGCTTGGAGGCAGGGGTCCACACCATATATTTT.

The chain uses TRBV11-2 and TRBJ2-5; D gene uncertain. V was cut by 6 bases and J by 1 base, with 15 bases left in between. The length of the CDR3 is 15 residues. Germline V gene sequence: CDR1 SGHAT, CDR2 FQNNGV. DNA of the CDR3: TGTGCCAGCAGGCAATGGGCCAGGTTCCAAGAGACCCAGTACTTC. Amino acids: CASRQWARFQETQYF.

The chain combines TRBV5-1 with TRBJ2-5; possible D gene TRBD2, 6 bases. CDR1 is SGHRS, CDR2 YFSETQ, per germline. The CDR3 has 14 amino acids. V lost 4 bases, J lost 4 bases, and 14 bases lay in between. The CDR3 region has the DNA TGCGCCAGCAGCCGGGGGTCCGGGGGAGAGACCCAGTACTTC. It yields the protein CASSRGSGGETQYF.

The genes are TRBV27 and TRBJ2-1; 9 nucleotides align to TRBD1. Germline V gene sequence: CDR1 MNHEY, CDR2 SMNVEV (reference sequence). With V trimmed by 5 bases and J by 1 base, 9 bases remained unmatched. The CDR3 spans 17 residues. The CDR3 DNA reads TGTGCCAGCAGTCCACAGGGGGCCGGTAGTTCCTACAATGAGCAGTTCTTC. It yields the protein CASSPQGAGSSYNEQFF.

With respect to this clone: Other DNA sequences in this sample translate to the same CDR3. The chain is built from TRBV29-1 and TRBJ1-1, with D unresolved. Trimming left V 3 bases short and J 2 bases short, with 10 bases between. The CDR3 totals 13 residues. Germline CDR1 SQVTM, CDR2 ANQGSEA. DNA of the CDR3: TGCAGCGTTGAGGGAGCTGGTAACACTGAAGCTTTCTTT. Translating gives CSVEGAGNTEAFF. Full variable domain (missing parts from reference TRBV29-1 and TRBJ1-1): SAVISQKPSRDICQRGTSLTIQCQVDSQVTMMFWYRQQPGQSLTLIATANQGSEATYESGFVIDKFPISRPNLTFSTLTVSNMSPEDSSIYLCSVEGAGNTEAFFGQGTRLTVV.

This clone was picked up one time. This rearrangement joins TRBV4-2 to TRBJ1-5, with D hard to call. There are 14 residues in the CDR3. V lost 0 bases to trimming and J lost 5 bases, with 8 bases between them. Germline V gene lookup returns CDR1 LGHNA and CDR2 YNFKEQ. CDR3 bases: TGTGCCAGCAGCCAAGATACGCGGCATCAGCCCCAGCATTTT. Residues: CASSQDTRHQPQHF.

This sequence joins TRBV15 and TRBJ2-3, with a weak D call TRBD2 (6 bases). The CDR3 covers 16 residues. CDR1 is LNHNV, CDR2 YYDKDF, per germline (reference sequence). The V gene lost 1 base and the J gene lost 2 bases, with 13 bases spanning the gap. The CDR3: CATSRGSGAPTDTQYF. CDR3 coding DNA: TGTGCCACCAGCAGAGGCTCGGGAGCCCCCACAGATACGCAGTATTTT.

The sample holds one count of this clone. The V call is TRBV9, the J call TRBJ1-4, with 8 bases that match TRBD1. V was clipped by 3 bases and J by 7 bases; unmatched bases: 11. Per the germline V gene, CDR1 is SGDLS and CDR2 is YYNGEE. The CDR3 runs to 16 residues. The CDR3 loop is CASSATQGAPSEKLFF. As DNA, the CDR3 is TGTGCCAGCAGCGCTACGCAGGGGGCTCCCAGTGAAAAACTGTTTTTT. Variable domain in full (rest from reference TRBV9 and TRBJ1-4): DSGVTQTPKHLITATGQRVTLRCSPRSGDLSVYWYQQSLDQGLQFLIQYYNGEERAKGNILERFSAQQFPDLHSELNLSSLELGDSALYFCASSATQGAPSEKLFFGSGTQLSVL.

This CDR3 is CASSLGGGNREAFF. The CDR3, as DNA: TGTGCCAGCAGCTTAGGGGGAGGGAACAGGGAAGCTTTCTTT. The chain has TRBV7-3 and TRBJ1-1, with a tentative D call TRBD1 (5 bases). V was clipped by 2 bases and J by 8 bases, with 15 bases between them. Germline loops: CDR1 SGHTA, CDR2 FQGTGA. The CDR3 contains 14 residues.

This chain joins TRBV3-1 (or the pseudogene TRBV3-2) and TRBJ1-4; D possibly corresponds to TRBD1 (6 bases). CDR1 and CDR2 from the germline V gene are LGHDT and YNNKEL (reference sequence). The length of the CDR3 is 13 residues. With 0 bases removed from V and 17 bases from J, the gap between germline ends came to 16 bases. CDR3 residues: CASSQEGAGALFF. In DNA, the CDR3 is TGTGCCAGCAGCCAAGAGGGGGCAGGGGCCCTCTTTTTT.

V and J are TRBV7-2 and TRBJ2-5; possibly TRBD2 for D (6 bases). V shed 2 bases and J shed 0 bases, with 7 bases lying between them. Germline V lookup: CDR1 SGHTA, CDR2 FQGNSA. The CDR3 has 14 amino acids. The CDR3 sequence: CASSLRRDQETQYF. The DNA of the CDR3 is TGTGCCAGCAGCTTACGGAGGGACCAAGAGACCCAGTACTTC.

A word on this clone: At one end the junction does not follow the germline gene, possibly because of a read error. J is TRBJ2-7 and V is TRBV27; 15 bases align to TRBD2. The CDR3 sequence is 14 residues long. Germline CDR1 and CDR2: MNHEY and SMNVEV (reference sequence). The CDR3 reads CASSSSGTSGRLRF. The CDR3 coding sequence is TGTGCCAGCAGTTCCTCCGGGACTAGCGGGAGGCTACGCTTC.

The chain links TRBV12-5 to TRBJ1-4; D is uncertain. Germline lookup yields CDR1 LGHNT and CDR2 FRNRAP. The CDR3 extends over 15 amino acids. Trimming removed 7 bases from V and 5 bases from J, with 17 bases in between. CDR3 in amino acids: CASAPSTRENEKLFF. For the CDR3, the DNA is TGTGCTAGTGCCCCTTCAACCCGGGAGAATGAAAAACTGTTTTTT.